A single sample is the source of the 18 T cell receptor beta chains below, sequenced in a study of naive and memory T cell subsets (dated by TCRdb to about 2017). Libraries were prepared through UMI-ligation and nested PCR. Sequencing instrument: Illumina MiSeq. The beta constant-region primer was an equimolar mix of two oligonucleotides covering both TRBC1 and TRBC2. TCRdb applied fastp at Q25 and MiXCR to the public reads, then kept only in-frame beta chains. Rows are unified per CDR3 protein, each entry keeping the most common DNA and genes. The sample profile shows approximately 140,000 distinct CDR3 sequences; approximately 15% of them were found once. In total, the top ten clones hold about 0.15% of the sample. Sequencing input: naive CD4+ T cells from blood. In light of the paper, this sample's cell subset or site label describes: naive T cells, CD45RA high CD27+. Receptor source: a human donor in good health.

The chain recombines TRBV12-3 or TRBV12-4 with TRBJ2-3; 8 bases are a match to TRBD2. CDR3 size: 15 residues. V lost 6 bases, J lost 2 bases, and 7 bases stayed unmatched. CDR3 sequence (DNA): TGTGCCAGCAGAATTGGACTAGCCTTCACAGATACGCAGTATTTT. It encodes CASRIGLAFTDTQYF.

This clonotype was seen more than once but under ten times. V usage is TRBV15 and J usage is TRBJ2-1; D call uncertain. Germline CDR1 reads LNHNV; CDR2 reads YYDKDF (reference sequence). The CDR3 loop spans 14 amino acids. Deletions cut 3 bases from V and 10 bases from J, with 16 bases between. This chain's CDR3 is CATSRGRLNPEQFF. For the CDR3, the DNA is TGTGCCACCAGCAGGGGTCGGCTTAATCCGGAGCAGTTCTTC. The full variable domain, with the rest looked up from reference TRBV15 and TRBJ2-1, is DAMVIQNPRYQVTQFGKPVTLSCSQTLNHNVMYWYQQKSSQAPKLLFHYYDKDFNNEADTPDNFQSRRPNTSFCFLDIRSPGLGDTAMYLCATSRGRLNPEQFFGPGTRLTVL.

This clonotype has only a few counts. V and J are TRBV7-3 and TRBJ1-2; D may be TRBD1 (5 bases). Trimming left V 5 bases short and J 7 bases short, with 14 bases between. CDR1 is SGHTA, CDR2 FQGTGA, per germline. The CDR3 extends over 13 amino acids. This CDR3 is CASSPGHGGGYTF. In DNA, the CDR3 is TGTGCCAGCAGCCCCGGACACGGGGGTGGCTACACCTTC.

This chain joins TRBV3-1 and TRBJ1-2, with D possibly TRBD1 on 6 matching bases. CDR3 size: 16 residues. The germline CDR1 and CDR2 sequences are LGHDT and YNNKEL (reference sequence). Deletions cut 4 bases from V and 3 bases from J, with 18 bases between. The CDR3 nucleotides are TGTGCCAGCAGCCCAACGTTACAGGGAGGGGACTATGGCTACACCTTC. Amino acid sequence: CASSPTLQGGDYGYTF.

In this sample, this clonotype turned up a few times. CDR3 amino acids: CATESGQGDYEQYF. CDR3 sequence (DNA): TGTGCCACCGAAAGTGGACAGGGGGATTACGAGCAGTACTTC. The gene calls are TRBV10-3 and TRBJ2-7, with 10 positions matching TRBD1. In germline, CDR1 is ENHRY, CDR2 SYGVKD. V dropped 10 bases and J dropped 4; count of bases not matched to a gene: 10. This CDR3 region has 14 residues.

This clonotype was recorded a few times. DNA of the CDR3: TGTGCCAGCAGTTTAGACTACCTCTCCTACAATGAGCAGTTCTTC. It codes for CASSLDYLSYNEQFF. The chain uses TRBV28 and TRBJ2-1; tentatively, D is TRBD2 (5 bases). Germline V gives CDR1 MDHEN, CDR2 SYDVKM. CDR3 size: 15 residues. Trimming shortened V by 2 bases and J by 0 bases, and 8 bases separated the two germline ends.

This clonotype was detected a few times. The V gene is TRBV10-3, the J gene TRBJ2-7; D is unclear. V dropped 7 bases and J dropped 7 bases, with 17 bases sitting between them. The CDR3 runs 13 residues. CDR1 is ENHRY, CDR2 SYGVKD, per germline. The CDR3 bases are TGTGCCATCAACGCAGTAGAGGTACGGGAGCAGTACTTC. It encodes CAINAVEVREQYF.

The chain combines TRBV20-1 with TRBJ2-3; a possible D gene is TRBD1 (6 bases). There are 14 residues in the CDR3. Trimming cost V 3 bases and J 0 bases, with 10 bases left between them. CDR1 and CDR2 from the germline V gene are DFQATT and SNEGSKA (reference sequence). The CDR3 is CSARRQDSTDTQYF. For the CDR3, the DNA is TGCAGTGCTAGGAGACAGGACAGCACAGATACGCAGTATTTT.

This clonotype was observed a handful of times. The CDR3 DNA reads as TGCGCCAGCAGCCAAGGGACTAGCGGCAGGGCAGATACGCAGTATTTT. Its translation is CASSQGTSGRADTQYF. The V gene is TRBV4-1, the J gene TRBJ2-3; 10 bases match TRBD2. The CDR3 is 16 residues long. The J segment lost 4 bases and the V segment lost 1 base, leaving 5 bases of the junction unmatched. Germline CDR1 is MGHRA and CDR2 is YSYEKL.

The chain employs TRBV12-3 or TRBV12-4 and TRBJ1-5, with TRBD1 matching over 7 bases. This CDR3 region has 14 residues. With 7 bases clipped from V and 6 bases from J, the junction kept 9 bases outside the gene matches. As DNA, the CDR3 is TGTGCCAGCACCCAGACAGGGACCGGTCAGCCCCAGCATTTT. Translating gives CASTQTGTGQPQHF.

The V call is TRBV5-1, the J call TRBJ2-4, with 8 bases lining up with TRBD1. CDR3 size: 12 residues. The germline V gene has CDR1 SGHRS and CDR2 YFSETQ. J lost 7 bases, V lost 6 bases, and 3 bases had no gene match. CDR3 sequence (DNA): TGCGCCAGCACCGGACAGGGCAACATTCAGTACTTC. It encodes CASTGQGNIQYF.

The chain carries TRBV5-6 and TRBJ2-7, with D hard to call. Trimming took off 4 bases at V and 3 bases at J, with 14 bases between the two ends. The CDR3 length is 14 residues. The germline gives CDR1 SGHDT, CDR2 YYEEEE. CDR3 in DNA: TGTGCCAGCAGCACGATTCAGCCAGACTACGAGCAGTACTTC. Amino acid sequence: CASSTIQPDYEQYF.

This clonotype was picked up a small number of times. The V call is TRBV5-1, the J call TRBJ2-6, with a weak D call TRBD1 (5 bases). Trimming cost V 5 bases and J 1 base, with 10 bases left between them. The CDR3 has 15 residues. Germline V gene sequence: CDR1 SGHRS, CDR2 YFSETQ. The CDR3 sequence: CASSLQGSGANVLTF. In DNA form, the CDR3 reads TGCGCCAGCAGTTTGCAGGGATCTGGGGCCAACGTCCTGACTTTC.

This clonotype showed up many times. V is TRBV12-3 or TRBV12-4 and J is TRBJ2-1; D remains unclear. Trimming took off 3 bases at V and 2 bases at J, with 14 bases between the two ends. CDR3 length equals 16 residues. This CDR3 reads CASSFPTTRAYNEQFF. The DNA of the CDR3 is TGTGCCAGCAGTTTCCCTACTACAAGAGCCTACAATGAGCAGTTCTTC.

The CDR3: CATAREVDEKLFF. CDR3 DNA sequence: TGTGCCACAGCCCGGGAGGTTGATGAAAAACTGTTTTTT. The J gene is TRBJ1-4, the V gene TRBV15; no clear D. The V gene lost 9 bases and the J gene lost 6 bases, with 14 bases spanning the gap. Germline V CDR1 and CDR2: LNHNV, YYDKDF (reference sequence). The CDR3 sequence is 13 residues long. Supplemented by reference TRBV15 and TRBJ1-4, the full variable domain reads DAMVIQNPRYQVTQFGKPVTLSCSQTLNHNVMYWYQQKSSQAPKLLFHYYDKDFNNEADTPDNFQSRRPNTSFCFLDIRSPGLGDTAMYLCATAREVDEKLFFGSGTQLSVL.

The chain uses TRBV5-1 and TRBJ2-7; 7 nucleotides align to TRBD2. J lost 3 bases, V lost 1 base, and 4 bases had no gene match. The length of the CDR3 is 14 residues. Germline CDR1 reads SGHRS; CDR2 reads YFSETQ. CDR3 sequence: CASSLIGTNYEQYF. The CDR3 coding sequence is TGCGCCAGCAGCTTGATCGGGACTAACTACGAGCAGTACTTC.

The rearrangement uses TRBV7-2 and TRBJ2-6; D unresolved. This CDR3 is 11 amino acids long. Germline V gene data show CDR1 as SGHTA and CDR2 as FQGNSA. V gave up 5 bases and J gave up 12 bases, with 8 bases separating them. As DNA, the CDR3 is TGTGCCAGCAGCCCGCAGTTCGTCCTGACTTTC. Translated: CASSPQFVLTF.

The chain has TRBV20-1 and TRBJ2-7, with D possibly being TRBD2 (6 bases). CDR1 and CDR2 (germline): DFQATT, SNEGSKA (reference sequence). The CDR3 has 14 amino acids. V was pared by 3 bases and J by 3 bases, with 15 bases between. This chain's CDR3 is CSARSRLVYYEQYF. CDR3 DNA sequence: TGCAGTGCTAGGTCCCGACTAGTGTACTACGAGCAGTACTTC.